The 21 T cell receptor beta chains below come from one sample, sequenced in a study of T cells in Graves' hyperthyroidism and ophthalmopathy. It was RNA transcripts that yielded the amplified TCR beta CDR3 regions. The TCR CDR3 first-round RT-PCR relied on the HTBI primer set. TCRdb fed the multiplex PCR reads into MiXCR, producing one record per CDR3 protein. The sample consists of 600,000 to 700,000 distinct CDR3 sequences, approximately 14% of them appearing once. The specimen sequenced was blood. These receptors all stem from a woman in her 40s with Graves' ophthalmopathy.

This clonotype was observed a handful of times. V usage is TRBV5-8 and J usage is TRBJ2-2; 9 bases match TRBD1. The CDR3 sequence is 15 residues long. Trimming took 3 bases from V and 1 from J; bases not matched to a gene: 1. Germline V CDR1 and CDR2: SGHTS, YDEGEE. CDR3 loop: CASSSDRGNTGELFF. DNA for the CDR3: TGTGCCAGCAGCTCGGACAGGGGGAACACCGGGGAGCTGTTTTTT.

This clonotype was found many times. The rearrangement uses TRBV20-1 and TRBJ1-1; a weak D match, TRBD1 (6 bases). Germline V gene sequence: CDR1 DFQATT, CDR2 SNEGSKA (reference sequence). V lost 0 bases to trimming and J lost 9 bases, with 14 bases between them. The CDR3 length is 13 residues. This chain's CDR3 is CSARDEEGVKAFF. CDR3 sequence (DNA): TGCAGTGCTAGAGATGAGGAGGGGGTGAAAGCTTTCTTT.

The CDR3, as DNA: TGTGCCAGCAGGAAAAGCGGTTTACCCTCCTACGAGCAGTACTTC. Its translation is CASRKSGLPSYEQYF. This chain joins TRBV7-2 and TRBJ2-7, with TRBD2 as a possible D gene (5 bases). There are 15 residues in the CDR3. Trimming removed 6 bases from V and 0 bases from J, with 15 bases in between. Germline CDR1 reads SGHTA; CDR2 reads FQGNSA.

Details on this clonotype: Just one base apart from a much larger clone, this may be a read error. The genes are TRBV27 and TRBJ1-1, with D possibly being TRBD1 (5 bases). Trimming left V 6 bases short and J 6 bases short, with 17 bases between. The CDR3 runs 14 residues. CDR1 is MNHEY, CDR2 SMNVEV, per germline (reference sequence). The CDR3 is CASSQRRGVSEAFF. In DNA, the CDR3 is TGTGCCAGCAGCCAACGGCGGGGGGTTTCTGAAGCTTTCTTT.

The CDR3 nucleotides read TGTGCCACCCAGGCCTCTGCGGGGGGGCCGAAGACCCAGTACTTC. Translating it yields CATQASAGGPKTQYF. The chain combines TRBV6-1 with TRBJ2-5; 9 nucleotides line up with TRBD2. The CDR3 covers 15 residues. The germline V gene has CDR1 MNHNS and CDR2 SASEGT. V lost 10 bases and J lost 6; bases outside the gene matches: 15.

This clonotype was recorded at least ten times. The chain joins TRBV29-1 to TRBJ2-7, with 8 nucleotides matching TRBD1. Trimming cost V 6 bases and J 6 bases; bases outside gene matches: 4. This CDR3 is built from 11 residues. Germline values: CDR1 SQVTM, CDR2 ANQGSEA. In DNA, the CDR3 is TGCAGCGTAGACAGGGGTGGCGAGCAGTACTTC. It codes for CSVDRGGEQYF.

This clonotype was recorded at least ten times. The chain is built from TRBV29-1 and TRBJ2-7, with 10 bases that match TRBD1. This CDR3 spans 13 amino acids. The V gene's germline CDR1 is SQVTM and CDR2 ANQGSEA. J gave up 4 bases and V 7 bases, and 7 bases lay outside the gene matches. The CDR3 spells CSASRQGAYEQYF. For the CDR3, the DNA is TGCAGCGCAAGTCGACAGGGGGCTTACGAGCAGTACTTC.

This clonotype was observed many times. The genes are TRBV12-3 or TRBV12-4 and TRBJ1-2; D call uncertain. This CDR3 comprises 15 residues. Trimming took off 3 bases at V and 8 bases at J, with 19 bases between the two ends. For the CDR3, the DNA is TGTGCCAGCAGTTTCGGGCCGGGGATTGCAGGAGGCTACACCTTC. Protein sequence: CASSFGPGIAGGYTF.

Ten or more counts support this clonotype. The CDR3 DNA follows: TGTGCCAGCAGTTCAGCCACGGATCAGCCCCAGCATTTT. It encodes CASSSATDQPQHF. The chain combines TRBV7-8 with TRBJ1-5; D gene uncertain. This CDR3 region has 13 residues. Per the germline V gene, CDR1 is SGHVS and CDR2 is FQNEAQ. V gave up 6 bases and J gave up 5 bases, with 11 bases separating them.

The rearrangement uses TRBV6-1 and TRBJ2-5; D remains ambiguous. Trimming removed 5 bases from V and 0 bases from J, with 19 bases in between. The CDR3 totals 17 residues. The germline CDR1 and CDR2 sequences are MNHNS and SASEGT. CDR3: CASSPRALRPYQETQYF. CDR3 nucleotides: TGTGCCAGCAGTCCAAGGGCCTTGAGGCCGTACCAAGAGACCCAGTACTTC.

This clonotype was seen at least ten times. The chain combines TRBV6-2 or TRBV6-3 with TRBJ1-1; no definite D call. Germline loops: CDR1 MNHEY, CDR2 SVGEGT. The CDR3 has 16 residues. V was cut by 2 bases and J by 1 base, with 14 bases left in between. CDR3 bases: TGTGCCAGCAGTTACGGTGGTAGAATCGGGAACACTGAAGCTTTCTTT. Protein product: CASSYGGRIGNTEAFF.

This clonotype was seen ten or more times. The gene calls are TRBV12-3 or TRBV12-4 and TRBJ1-2; no clear D. This CDR3 is 12 amino acids long. Trimming removed 5 bases at V and 3 bases at J, with 7 bases between. CDR3 DNA: TGTGCCAGCAGTCAAAGGGACTATGGCTACACCTTC. Amino acid sequence: CASSQRDYGYTF.

This clonotype turned up a few times. The V and J genes are TRBV6-1 and TRBJ2-6; D remains unclear. Germline-derived CDR1 and CDR2 are MNHNS and SASEGT. The V end lost 6 bases, the J end lost 4 bases, and 4 bases lay between the germline ends. CDR3 length: 12 amino acids. The CDR3: CASRGGANVLTF. The CDR3 DNA reads as TGTGCCAGCAGGGGCGGGGCCAACGTCCTGACTTTC.

This clonotype appeared many times. The V call is TRBV6-5, the J call TRBJ1-2; D is possibly TRBD1 (6 bases). The V and J ends lost 6 bases and 5 bases respectively, with 16 bases between them. Germline assignment: CDR1 MNHEY and CDR2 SVGAGI. CDR3 length: 14 residues. The CDR3 coding sequence is TGTGCCAGCAGCCCCGGGACACCGGGGTATGGCTACACCTTC. This gives the protein CASSPGTPGYGYTF.

This clonotype was seen a handful of times. The genes are TRBV7-2 and TRBJ1-5; 8 bases map to TRBD1. J was trimmed by 6 bases and V by 4 bases; bases with no gene match: 5. CDR1 is SGHTA, CDR2 FQGNSA, per germline. CDR3 length: 14 amino acids. The chain's CDR3 is CASSYGQGTQPQHF. In nucleotides, the CDR3 is TGTGCCAGCAGCTACGGACAGGGCACTCAGCCCCAGCATTTT.

This clonotype was detected only a few times. This chain joins TRBV4-1 and TRBJ2-7; TRBD2 aligns across 14 bases. Germline CDR1 MGHRA, CDR2 YSYEKL. The trim removed 6 bases at V and 2 bases at J, leaving 3 bases unmatched. The CDR3 covers 15 residues. CDR3 DNA: TGCGCCAGCAGAGCGACTAGCGGGAGGGCCTACGAGCAGTACTTC. Its protein is CASRATSGRAYEQYF.

This clonotype was recorded at least ten times. V gene TRBV9 combines with J gene TRBJ2-7, with 10 bases identical to TRBD2. The CDR3 totals 15 residues. Trimming cost V 0 bases and J 6 bases; bases outside gene matches: 6. Germline V gene sequence: CDR1 SGDLS, CDR2 YYNGEE. The CDR3 sequence is CASSVESGRAVEQYF. The CDR3, as DNA: TGTGCCAGCAGCGTAGAGAGCGGGAGGGCGGTCGAGCAGTACTTC.

This clonotype was recorded a few times. The chain joins TRBV7-2 to TRBJ2-7; TRBD2 aligns across 7 bases. After removal of 1 base from V and 5 bases from J, the junction contained 5 bases not matched to a gene. Germline CDR1 is SGHTA and CDR2 is FQGNSA. The CDR3 has 14 amino acids. CDR3 loop: CASSLELAFHEQYF. DNA for the CDR3: TGTGCCAGCAGCTTAGAACTAGCGTTCCACGAGCAGTACTTC.

The table lists this clonotype with many counts. The chain carries TRBV20-1 and TRBJ2-7, with D maybe TRBD2 (5 bases). From germline, CDR1 is DFQATT and CDR2 SNEGSKA (reference sequence). This CDR3 contains 10 residues. Here the CDR3 reads CSVGDYEQYF. Written as DNA, the CDR3 is TGCAGCGTCGGGGACTACGAGCAGTACTTC.

This clonotype was seen repeatedly, ten times or more. The chain uses TRBV10-2 and TRBJ2-3; TRBD2 matches 7 bases. Germline CDR1 reads WSHSY; CDR2 reads SAAADI. Trimming removed 4 bases from V and 5 bases from J; junction bases left unmatched: 6. This CDR3 has 14 residues. CDR3 sequence reads: CASSVGLVEDTQYF. In nucleotides, the CDR3 is TGCGCCAGCAGTGTAGGACTAGTAGAAGATACGCAGTATTTT.

This clonotype was observed at least ten times. The chain couples TRBV20-1 to TRBJ1-5, with 8 bases identical to TRBD1. Germline V gene data show CDR1 as DFQATT and CDR2 as SNEGSKA (reference sequence). The V and J ends lost 3 bases and 8 bases, in that order; junction bases with no gene match: 12. The CDR3 extends over 15 amino acids. CDR3 DNA: TGCAGTGCTAGGCCCCGGGACAGGTCTCAGGAGCCCCAGCATTTT. Translated, it gives CSARPRDRSQEPQHF.